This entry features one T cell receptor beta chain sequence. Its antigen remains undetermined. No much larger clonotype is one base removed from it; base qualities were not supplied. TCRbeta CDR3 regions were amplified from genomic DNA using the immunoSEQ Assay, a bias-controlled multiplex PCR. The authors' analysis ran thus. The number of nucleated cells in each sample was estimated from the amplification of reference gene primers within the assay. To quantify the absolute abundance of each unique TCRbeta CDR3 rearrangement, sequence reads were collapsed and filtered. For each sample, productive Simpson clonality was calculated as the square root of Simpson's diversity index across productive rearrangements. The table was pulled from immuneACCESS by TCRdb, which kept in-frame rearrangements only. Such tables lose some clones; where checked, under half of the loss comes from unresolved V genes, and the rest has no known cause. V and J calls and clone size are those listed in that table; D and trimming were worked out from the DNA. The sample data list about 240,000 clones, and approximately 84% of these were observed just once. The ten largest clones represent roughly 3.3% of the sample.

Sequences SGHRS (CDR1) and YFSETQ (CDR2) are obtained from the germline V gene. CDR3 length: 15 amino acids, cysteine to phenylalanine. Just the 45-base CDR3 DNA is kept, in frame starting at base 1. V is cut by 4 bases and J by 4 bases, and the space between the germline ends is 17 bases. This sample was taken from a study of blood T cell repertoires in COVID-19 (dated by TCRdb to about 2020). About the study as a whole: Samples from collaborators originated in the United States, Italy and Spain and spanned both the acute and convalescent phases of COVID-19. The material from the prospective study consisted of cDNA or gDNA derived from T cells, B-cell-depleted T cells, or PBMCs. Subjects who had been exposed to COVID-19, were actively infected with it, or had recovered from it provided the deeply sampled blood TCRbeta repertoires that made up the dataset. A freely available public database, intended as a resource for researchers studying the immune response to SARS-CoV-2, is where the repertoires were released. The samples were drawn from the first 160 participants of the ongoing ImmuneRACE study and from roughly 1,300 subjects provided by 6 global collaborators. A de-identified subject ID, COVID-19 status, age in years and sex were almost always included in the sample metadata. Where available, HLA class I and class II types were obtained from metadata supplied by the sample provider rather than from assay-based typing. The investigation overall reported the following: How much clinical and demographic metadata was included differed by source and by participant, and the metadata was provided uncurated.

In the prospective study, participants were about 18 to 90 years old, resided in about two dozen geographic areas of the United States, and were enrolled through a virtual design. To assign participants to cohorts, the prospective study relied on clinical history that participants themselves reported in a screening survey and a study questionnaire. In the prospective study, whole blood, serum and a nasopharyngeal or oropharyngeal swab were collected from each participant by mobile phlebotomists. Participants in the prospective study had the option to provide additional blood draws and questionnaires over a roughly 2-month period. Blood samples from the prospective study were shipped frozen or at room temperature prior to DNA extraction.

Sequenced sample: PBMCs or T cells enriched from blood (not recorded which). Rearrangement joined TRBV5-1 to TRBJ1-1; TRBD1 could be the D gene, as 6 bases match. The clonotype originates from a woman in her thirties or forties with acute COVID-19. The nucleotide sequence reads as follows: TGCGCCAGCAGCCCGAGTGGGGGCGCAGGCACTGAAGCTTTCTTT. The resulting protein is CASSPSGGAGTEAFF. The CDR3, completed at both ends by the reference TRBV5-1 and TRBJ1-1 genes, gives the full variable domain KAGVTQTPRYLIKTRGQQVTLSCSPISGHRSVSWYQQTPGQGLQFLFEYFSETQRNKGNFPGRFSGRQFSNSRSEMNVSTLELGDSALYLCASSPSGGAGTEAFFGQGTRLTVV.